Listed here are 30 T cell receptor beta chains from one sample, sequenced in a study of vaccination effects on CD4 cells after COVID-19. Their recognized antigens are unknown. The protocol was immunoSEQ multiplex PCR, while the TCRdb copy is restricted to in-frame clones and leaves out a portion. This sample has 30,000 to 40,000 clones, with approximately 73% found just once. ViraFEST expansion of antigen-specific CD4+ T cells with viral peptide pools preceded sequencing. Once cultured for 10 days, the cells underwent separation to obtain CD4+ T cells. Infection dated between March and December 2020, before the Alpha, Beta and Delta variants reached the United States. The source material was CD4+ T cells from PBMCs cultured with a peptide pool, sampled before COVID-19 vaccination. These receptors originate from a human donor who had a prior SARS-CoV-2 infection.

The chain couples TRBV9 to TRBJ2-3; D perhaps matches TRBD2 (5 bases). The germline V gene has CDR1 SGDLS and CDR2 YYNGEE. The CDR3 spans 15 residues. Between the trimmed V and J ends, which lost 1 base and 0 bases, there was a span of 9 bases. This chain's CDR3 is CASSVLALSTDTQYF. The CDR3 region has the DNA TGTGCCAGCAGCGTACTAGCTTTGAGCACAGATACGCAGTATTTT.

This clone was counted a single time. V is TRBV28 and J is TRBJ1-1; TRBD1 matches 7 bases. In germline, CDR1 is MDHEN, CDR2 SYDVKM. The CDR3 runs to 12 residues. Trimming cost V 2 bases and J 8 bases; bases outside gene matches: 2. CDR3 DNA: TGTGCCAGCAGTTTAAGACAGGGCGAAGCTTTCTTT. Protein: CASSLRQGEAFF.

The CDR3 nucleotides are TGTGCCAGCAGCCCGTCCCGGGACAGGGGGGGGACCGGGGAGCTGTTTTTT. Protein product: CASSPSRDRGGTGELFF. The V call is TRBV11-3, the J call TRBJ2-2, with 11 bases that match TRBD1. The CDR3 covers 17 residues. V was pared by 5 bases and J by 5 bases, with 10 bases of the junction left unmatched. Looked up from germline, CDR1 is SGHNT and CDR2 is YENEEA.

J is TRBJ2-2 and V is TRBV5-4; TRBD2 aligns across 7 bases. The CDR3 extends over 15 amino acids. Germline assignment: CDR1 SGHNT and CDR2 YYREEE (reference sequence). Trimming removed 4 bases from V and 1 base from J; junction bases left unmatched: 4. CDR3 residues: CASSPGRWNTGELFF. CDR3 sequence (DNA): TGTGCCAGCAGCCCCGGGAGGTGGAACACCGGGGAGCTGTTTTTT.

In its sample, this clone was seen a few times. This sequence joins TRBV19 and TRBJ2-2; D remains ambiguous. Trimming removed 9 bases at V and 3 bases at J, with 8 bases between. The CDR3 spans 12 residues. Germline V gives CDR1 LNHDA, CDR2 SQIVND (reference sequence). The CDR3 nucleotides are TGTGCCAGCGCCCTTTACACCGGGGAGCTGTTTTTT. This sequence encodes CASALYTGELFF.

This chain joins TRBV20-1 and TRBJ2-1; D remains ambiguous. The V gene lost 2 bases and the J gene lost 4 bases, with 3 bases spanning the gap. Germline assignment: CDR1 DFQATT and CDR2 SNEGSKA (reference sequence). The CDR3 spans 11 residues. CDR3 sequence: CSARHYNEQFF. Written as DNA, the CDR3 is TGCAGTGCTAGACATTACAATGAGCAGTTCTTC.

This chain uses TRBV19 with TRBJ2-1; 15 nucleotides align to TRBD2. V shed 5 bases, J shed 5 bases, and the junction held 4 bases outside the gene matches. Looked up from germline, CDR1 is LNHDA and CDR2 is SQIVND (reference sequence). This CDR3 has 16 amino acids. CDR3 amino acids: CASSWRTSGGDNEQFF. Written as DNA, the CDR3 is TGTGCCAGTAGTTGGCGGACTAGCGGGGGGGACAATGAGCAGTTCTTC.

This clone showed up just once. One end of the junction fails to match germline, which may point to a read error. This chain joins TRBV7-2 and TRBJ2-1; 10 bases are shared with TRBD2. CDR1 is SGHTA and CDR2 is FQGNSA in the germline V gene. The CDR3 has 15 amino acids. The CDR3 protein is CASSLGTSGVYEQFF. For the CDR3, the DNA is TGTGCCAGCAGTTTAGGAACTAGCGGGGTCTATGAGCAGTTCTTC.

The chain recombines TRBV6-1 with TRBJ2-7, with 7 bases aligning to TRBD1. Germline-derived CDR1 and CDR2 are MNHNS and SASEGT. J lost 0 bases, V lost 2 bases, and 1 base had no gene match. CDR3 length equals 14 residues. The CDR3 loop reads CASSEQGDSYEQYF. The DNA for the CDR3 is TGTGCCAGCAGTGAACAGGGGGACTCCTACGAGCAGTACTTC.

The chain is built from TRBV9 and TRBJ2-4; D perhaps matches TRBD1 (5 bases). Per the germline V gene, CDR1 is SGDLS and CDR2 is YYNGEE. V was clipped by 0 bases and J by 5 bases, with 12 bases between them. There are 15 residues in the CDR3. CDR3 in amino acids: CASSVESGMQNIQYF. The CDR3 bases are TGTGCCAGCAGCGTAGAGTCAGGGATGCAAAACATTCAGTACTTC.

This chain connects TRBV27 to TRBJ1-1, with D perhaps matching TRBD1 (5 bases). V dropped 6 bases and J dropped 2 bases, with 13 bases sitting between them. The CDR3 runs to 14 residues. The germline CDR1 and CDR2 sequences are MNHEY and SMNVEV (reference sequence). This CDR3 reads CASSPPGTNTEAFF. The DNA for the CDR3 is TGTGCCAGCAGCCCCCCAGGGACCAACACTGAAGCTTTCTTT.

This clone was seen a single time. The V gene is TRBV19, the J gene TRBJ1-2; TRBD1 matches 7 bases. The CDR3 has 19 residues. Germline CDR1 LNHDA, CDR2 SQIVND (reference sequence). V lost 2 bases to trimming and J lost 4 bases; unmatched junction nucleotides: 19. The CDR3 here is CASSIRTGDGATYAYGYTF. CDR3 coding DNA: TGTGCCAGTAGTATACGGACAGGTGATGGGGCGACGTACGCCTATGGCTACACCTTC. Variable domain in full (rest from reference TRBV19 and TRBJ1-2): DGGITQSPKYLFRKEGQNVTLSCEQNLNHDAMYWYRQDPGQGLRLIYYSQIVNDFQKGDIAEGYSVSREKKESFPLTVTSAQKNPTAFYLCASSIRTGDGATYAYGYTFGSGTRLTVV.

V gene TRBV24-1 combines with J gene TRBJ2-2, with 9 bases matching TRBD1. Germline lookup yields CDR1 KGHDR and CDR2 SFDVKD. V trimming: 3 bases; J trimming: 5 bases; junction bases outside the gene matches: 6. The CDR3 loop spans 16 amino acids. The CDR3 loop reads CATSDQDRGGTGELFF. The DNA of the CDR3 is TGTGCCACCAGTGATCAGGACAGGGGTGGGACCGGGGAGCTGTTTTTT.

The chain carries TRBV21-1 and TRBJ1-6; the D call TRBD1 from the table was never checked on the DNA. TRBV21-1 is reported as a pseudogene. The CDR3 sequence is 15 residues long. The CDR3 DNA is TGTGCCAGCACCATACCTCTAGGGGCCAGTTCACCCCTCCACTTT. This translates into CASTIPLGASSPLHF.

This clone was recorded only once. Here the CDR3 DNA reads TGTGCCAGCAGATACCAGGGGGGTTATGAAAAACTGTTTTTT. This gives the protein CASRYQGGYEKLFF. The chain is built from TRBV6-6 and TRBJ1-4, with TRBD1 matching over 7 bases. V lost 6 bases, J lost 6 bases, and 7 bases stayed unmatched. Germline assignment: CDR1 MNHNY and CDR2 SVGAGI (reference sequence). The CDR3 has 14 amino acids.

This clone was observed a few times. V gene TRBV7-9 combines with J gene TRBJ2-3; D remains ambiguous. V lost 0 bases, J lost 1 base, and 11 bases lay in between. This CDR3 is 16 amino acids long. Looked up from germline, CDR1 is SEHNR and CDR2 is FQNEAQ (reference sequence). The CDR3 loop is CASSLAIVGGTDTQYF. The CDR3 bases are TGTGCCAGCAGCTTAGCTATTGTTGGGGGCACAGATACGCAGTATTTT.

CDR3 residues: CASSLEPGPYNEQFF. The CDR3 nucleotides are TGCGCCAGCAGCTTGGAGCCGGGCCCCTACAATGAGCAGTTCTTC. The V call is TRBV5-1, the J call TRBJ2-1; D unclear. The CDR3 extends over 15 amino acids. Germline loops: CDR1 SGHRS, CDR2 YFSETQ. Trimming removed 0 bases from V and 2 bases from J, with 9 bases in between.

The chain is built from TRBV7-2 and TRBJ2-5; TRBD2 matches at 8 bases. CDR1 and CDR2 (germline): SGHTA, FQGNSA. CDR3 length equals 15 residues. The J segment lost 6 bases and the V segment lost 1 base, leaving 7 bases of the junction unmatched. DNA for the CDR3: TGTGCCAGCAGCTTAGACGCGGGGGGCTTAAAGACCCAGTACTTC. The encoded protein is CASSLDAGGLKTQYF.

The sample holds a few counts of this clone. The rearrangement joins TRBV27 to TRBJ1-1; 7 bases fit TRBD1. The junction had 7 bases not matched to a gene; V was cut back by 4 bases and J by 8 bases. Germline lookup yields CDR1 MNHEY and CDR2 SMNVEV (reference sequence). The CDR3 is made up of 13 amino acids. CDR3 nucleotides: TGTGCCAGCAGTTACAGGGGTTCTCGAGAAGCTTTCTTT. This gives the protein CASSYRGSREAFF.

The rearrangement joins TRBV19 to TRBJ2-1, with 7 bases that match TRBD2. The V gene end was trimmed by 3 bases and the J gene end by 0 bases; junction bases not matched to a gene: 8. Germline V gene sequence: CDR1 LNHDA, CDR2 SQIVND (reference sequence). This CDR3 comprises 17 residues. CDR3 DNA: TGTGCCAGTAGTATCTTGGTTGGCGGGGGCTCCTACAATGAGCAGTTCTTC. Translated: CASSILVGGGSYNEQFF. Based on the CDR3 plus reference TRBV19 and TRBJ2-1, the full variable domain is DGGITQSPKYLFRKEGQNVTLSCEQNLNHDAMYWYRQDPGQGLRLIYYSQIVNDFQKGDIAEGYSVSREKKESFPLTVTSAQKNPTAFYLCASSILVGGGSYNEQFFGPGTRLTVL.

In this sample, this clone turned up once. CDR3 nucleotide sequence: TGTGCCAGTAGTATAGAAGGGACAGTTCTGACTGAAGCTTTCTTT. Amino acid sequence: CASSIEGTVLTEAFF. The chain employs TRBV19 and TRBJ1-1; 7 nucleotides match TRBD1. J lost 5 bases, V lost 0 bases, and 6 bases had no gene match. Germline V gene sequence: CDR1 LNHDA, CDR2 SQIVND (reference sequence). The CDR3 extends over 15 amino acids.

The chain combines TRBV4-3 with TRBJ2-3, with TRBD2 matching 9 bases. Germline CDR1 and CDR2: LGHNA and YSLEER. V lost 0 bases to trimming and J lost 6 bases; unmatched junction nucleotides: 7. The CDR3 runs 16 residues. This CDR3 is CASSQESAGGADTQYF. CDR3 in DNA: TGCGCCAGCAGCCAAGAGTCAGCGGGAGGTGCGGATACGCAGTATTTT.

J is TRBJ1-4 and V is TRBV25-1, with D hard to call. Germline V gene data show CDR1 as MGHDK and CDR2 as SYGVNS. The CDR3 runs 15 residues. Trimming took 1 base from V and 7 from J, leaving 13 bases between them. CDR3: CASSESTLFTEKLFF. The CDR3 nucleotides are TGTGCCAGCAGTGAATCGACATTGTTTACTGAAAAACTGTTTTTT.

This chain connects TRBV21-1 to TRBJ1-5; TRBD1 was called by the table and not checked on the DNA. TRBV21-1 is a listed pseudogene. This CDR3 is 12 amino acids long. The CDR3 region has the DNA TGTGCCAGACAGGGGGACAATCAGCCCCAGCATTTT. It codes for CARQGDNQPQHF.

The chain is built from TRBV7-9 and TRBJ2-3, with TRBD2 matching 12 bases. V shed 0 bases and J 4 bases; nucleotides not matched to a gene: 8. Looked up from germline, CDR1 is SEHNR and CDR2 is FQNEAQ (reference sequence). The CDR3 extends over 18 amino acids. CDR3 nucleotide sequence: TGTGCCAGCAGCTTAGCCGTCTCTAGCGGGGGGGCCGCAGATACGCAGTATTTT. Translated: CASSLAVSSGGAADTQYF.

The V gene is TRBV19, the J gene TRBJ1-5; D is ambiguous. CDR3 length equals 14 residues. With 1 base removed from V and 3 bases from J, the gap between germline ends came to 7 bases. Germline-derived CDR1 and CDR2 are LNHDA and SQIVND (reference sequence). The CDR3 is CASSIVENNQPQHF. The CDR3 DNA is TGTGCCAGTAGTATAGTGGAGAACAATCAGCCCCAGCATTTT. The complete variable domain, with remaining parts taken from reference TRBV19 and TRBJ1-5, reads DGGITQSPKYLFRKEGQNVTLSCEQNLNHDAMYWYRQDPGQGLRLIYYSQIVNDFQKGDIAEGYSVSREKKESFPLTVTSAQKNPTAFYLCASSIVENNQPQHFGDGTRLSIL.

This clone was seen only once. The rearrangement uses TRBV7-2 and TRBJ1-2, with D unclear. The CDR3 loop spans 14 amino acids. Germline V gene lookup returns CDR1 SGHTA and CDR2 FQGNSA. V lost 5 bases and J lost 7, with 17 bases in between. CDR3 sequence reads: CASSPSAGRRGYTF. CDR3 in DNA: TGTGCCAGCAGCCCATCGGCAGGACGGCGTGGCTACACCTTC. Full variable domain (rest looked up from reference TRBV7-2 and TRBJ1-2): GAGVSQSPSNKVTEKGKDVELRCDPISGHTALYWYRQSLGQGLEFLIYFQGNSAPDKSGLPSDRFSAERTGGSVSTLTIQRTQQEDSAVYLCASSPSAGRRGYTFGSGTRLTVV.

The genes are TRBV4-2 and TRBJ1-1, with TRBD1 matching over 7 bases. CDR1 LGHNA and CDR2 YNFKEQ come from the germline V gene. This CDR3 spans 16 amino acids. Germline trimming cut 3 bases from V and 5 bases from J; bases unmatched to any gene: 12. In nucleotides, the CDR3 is TGTGCCAGCAGCCACCGGGACAGCCTGGGGAATACTGAAGCTTTCTTT. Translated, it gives CASSHRDSLGNTEAFF.

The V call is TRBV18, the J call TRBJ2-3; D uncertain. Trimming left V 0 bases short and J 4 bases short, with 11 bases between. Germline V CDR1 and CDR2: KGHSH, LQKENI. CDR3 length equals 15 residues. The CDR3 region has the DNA TGTGCCAGCTCACCACCCTCCTCGGATGCAGATACGCAGTATTTT. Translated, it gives CASSPPSSDADTQYF. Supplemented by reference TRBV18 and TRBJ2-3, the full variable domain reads NAGVMQNPRHLVRRRGQEARLRCSPMKGHSHVYWYRQLPEEGLKFMVYLQKENIIDESGMPKERFSAEFPKEGPSILRIQQVVRGDSAAYFCASSPPSSDADTQYFGPGTRLTVL.

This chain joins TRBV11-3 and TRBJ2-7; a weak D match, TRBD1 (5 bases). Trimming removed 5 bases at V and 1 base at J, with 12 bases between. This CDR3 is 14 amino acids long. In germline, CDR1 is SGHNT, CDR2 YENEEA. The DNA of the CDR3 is TGTGCCAGCAGCCGACAGACCTTTTCCTACGAGCAGTACTTC. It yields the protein CASSRQTFSYEQYF.